Listed here are 23 T cell receptor beta chains from one sample, sequenced in a study of CD8 T cells in Susac syndrome. After extraction with the RNeasy kit, about 0.45 to 1 ug of the RNA was reverse transcribed using random hexamers. TCRdb used MiXCR to reprocess the immunoSEQ multiplex PCR reads, holding one entry per CDR3 protein. The repertoire has some 450,000 distinct CDR3 sequences, 75% to 90% of them found once; the top ten carry roughly 0.11%. Sequencing used CD8+ T cells from PBMCs. The receptors come from a human donor with multiple sclerosis.

The genes are TRBV10-3 and TRBJ2-7, with D unclear. CDR3 size: 13 residues. The germline CDR1 and CDR2 sequences are ENHRY and SYGVKD. V lost 3 bases and J 0 bases, leaving 6 bases between the germline ends. The CDR3 sequence: CAISEGPSYEQYF. The CDR3 DNA reads TGTGCCATCAGTGAAGGTCCCTCCTACGAGCAGTACTTC.

The chain couples TRBV10-2 to TRBJ1-6; 7 nucleotides line up with TRBD1. CDR3 length equals 17 residues. From germline, CDR1 is WSHSY and CDR2 SAAADI. Trimming took 0 bases from V and 7 from J; bases not matched to a gene: 9. The DNA for the CDR3 is TGCGCCAGCAGTGAGTCTCTTTGGGACAGCCCAAATTCACCCCTCCACTTT. Translation: CASSESLWDSPNSPLHF.

The genes are TRBV14 and TRBJ2-1; the D is unclear. Trimming took off 1 base at V and 3 bases at J, with 7 bases between the two ends. CDR3 length: 14 amino acids. Germline V gives CDR1 SGHDN, CDR2 FVKESK. The CDR3 coding sequence is TGTGCCAGCAGCCAAGGGGTTGACTACAATGAGCAGTTCTTC. Translating gives CASSQGVDYNEQFF.

The chain uses TRBV6-5 and TRBJ2-2; D tentatively reads TRBD1 or TRBD2 (5 bases each). The CDR3 has 16 residues. Trimming cost V 4 bases and J 6 bases, with 18 bases left between them. CDR1 MNHEY and CDR2 SVGAGI come from the germline V gene. The CDR3 reads CASSFGTVGLPGELFF. CDR3 bases: TGTGCCAGCAGTTTTGGGACCGTCGGGTTGCCCGGGGAGCTGTTTTTT.

The rearrangement links TRBV30 to TRBJ2-1; D possibly matches TRBD1 or TRBD2 (5 bases each). The germline V gene has CDR1 GTSNPN and CDR2 SVGIG (reference sequence). The CDR3 contains 13 residues. Trimming removed 4 bases from V and 12 bases from J, with 19 bases in between. CDR3 nucleotide sequence: TGTGCCTGGACTGAACCCAACCCGAGGGGGCAGTTCTTC. It specifies CAWTEPNPRGQFF.

V gene TRBV29-1 combines with J gene TRBJ2-7; the D gene is possibly TRBD2 (6 bases). V lost 7 bases and J lost 3, with 16 bases in between. The CDR3 has 13 amino acids. Germline V gene data show CDR1 as SQVTM and CDR2 as ANQGSEA. CDR3 coding DNA: TGCAGCGCCCTCGCCGGGAGCTTCTACGAGCAGTACTTC. Translation gives CSALAGSFYEQYF.

V gene TRBV19 combines with J gene TRBJ2-7; perhaps TRBD1 as D (6 bases). The CDR3 totals 13 residues. Germline V CDR1 and CDR2: LNHDA, SQIVND (reference sequence). The germline V and J ends were trimmed by 7 bases and 0 bases, with 10 bases remaining between them. CDR3 residues: CASTATGSYEQYF. Here the CDR3 DNA reads TGTGCCAGTACCGCGACAGGCTCCTACGAGCAGTACTTC.

CDR3 residues: CAIRGDGLTEAFF. CDR3 in DNA: TGTGCCATCAGAGGAGATGGGTTGACTGAAGCTTTCTTT. The chain employs TRBV6-1 and TRBJ1-1; D is ambiguous. The germline gives CDR1 MNHNS, CDR2 SASEGT. V lost 10 bases and J 5 bases, leaving 17 bases between the germline ends. This CDR3 has 13 amino acids.

The chain is built from TRBV20-1 and TRBJ2-2; D ambiguous. This CDR3 spans 15 amino acids. Germline CDR1 reads DFQATT; CDR2 reads SNEGSKA (reference sequence). V lost 0 bases and J lost 0, with 8 bases in between. CDR3 region: CSARDVQSNTGELFF. The DNA for the CDR3 is TGCAGTGCTAGAGATGTCCAGTCGAACACCGGGGAGCTGTTTTTT.

The chain is built from TRBV4-1 and TRBJ1-1; the D is unclear. Germline V gene lookup returns CDR1 MGHRA and CDR2 YSYEKL. Deletions cut 4 bases from V and 4 bases from J, with 13 bases between. The CDR3 extends over 14 amino acids. The DNA for the CDR3 is TGCGCCAGCAGCCCGTCGAGGAGTACCACTGAAGCTTTCTTT. As protein: CASSPSRSTTEAFF.

The chain carries TRBV5-1 and TRBJ2-1; no reliable D call. There are 14 residues in the CDR3. V was cut by 7 bases and J by 0 bases, with 11 bases left in between. CDR1 is SGHRS and CDR2 is YFSETQ in the germline V gene. The CDR3 bases are TGCGCCAGCGTTAGTGACGGCTCCTACAATGAGCAGTTCTTC. Residues: CASVSDGSYNEQFF.

The chain joins TRBV4-1 to TRBJ2-3; D ambiguous. The CDR3 sequence is 17 residues long. The germline CDR1 and CDR2 sequences are MGHRA and YSYEKL. Trimming stripped 0 bases from V and 5 bases from J, with 18 bases between. CDR3 in DNA: TGCGCCAGCAGCCAAGAAGAGTTGGTGGCGGTTCAAGATACGCAGTATTTT. Its protein product is CASSQEELVAVQDTQYF.

This chain connects TRBV29-1 to TRBJ2-2; unclear D gene. This CDR3 region has 13 residues. V was cut by 2 bases and J by 8 bases, with 12 bases left in between. Germline assignment: CDR1 SQVTM and CDR2 ANQGSEA. CDR3 loop: CSVETALLGELFF. CDR3 DNA sequence: TGCAGCGTTGAAACAGCTCTCTTGGGGGAGCTGTTTTTT.

The V call is TRBV11-2, the J call TRBJ1-3; the match to TRBD1 covers 10 bases. The germline V gene has CDR1 SGHAT and CDR2 FQNNGV. The J segment lost 0 bases and the V segment lost 3 bases, leaving 11 bases of the junction unmatched. This CDR3 is 19 amino acids long. CDR3 bases: TGTGCCAGCAGCTTCTACCGGGACAGGGGTACCCCCTCTGGAAACACCATATATTTT. Amino acids: CASSFYRDRGTPSGNTIYF.

The chain combines TRBV19 with TRBJ1-1, with D unclear. The V end was cut by 7 bases, the J end by 4 bases, with 19 bases between. The length of the CDR3 is 15 residues. The germline V gene has CDR1 LNHDA and CDR2 SQIVND (reference sequence). In DNA, the CDR3 is TGTGCCAGTATTTACAAGTTTACCGGGGTCACTGAAGCTTTCTTT. Encoded protein: CASIYKFTGVTEAFF.

This clonotype occurred once. The rearrangement links TRBV11-2 to TRBJ1-5; D is possibly TRBD1 (6 bases). Trimming shortened V by 1 base and J by 6 bases, and 16 bases separated the two germline ends. This CDR3 has 16 residues. Germline CDR1 is SGHAT and CDR2 is FQNNGV. CDR3 region: CASSLVTGKVGQPQHF. CDR3 nucleotides: TGTGCCAGCAGCTTAGTAACAGGGAAAGTGGGTCAGCCCCAGCATTTT. Full variable domain (remainder filled in from reference TRBV11-2 and TRBJ1-5): EAGVAQSPRYKIIEKRQSVAFWCNPISGHATLYWYQQILGQGPKLLIQFQNNGVVDDSQLPKDRFSAERLKGVDSTLKIQPAKLEDSAVYLCASSLVTGKVGQPQHFGDGTRLSIL.

J is TRBJ1-5 and V is TRBV19; 7 bases fit TRBD1. The CDR3 sequence is 16 residues long. Germline CDR1 and CDR2: LNHDA and SQIVND (reference sequence). V was clipped by 5 bases and J by 3 bases; unmatched bases: 10. CDR3 sequence (DNA): TGTGCCAGTAGTCCTCTCCCGGGACAGATCAATCAGCCCCAGCATTTT. Its protein is CASSPLPGQINQPQHF.

The CDR3 protein is CASSLAPLGGTEAFF. CDR3 DNA: TGTGCCAGCAGCCTCGCCCCATTGGGGGGCACTGAAGCTTTCTTT. The chain links TRBV27 to TRBJ1-1, with a possible D match to TRBD1 (5 bases). Germline values: CDR1 MNHEY, CDR2 SMNVEV (reference sequence). This CDR3 is built from 15 residues. The V end was cut by 6 bases, the J end by 4 bases, with 18 bases between.

This sequence joins TRBV19 and TRBJ2-1; 10 bases match TRBD2. CDR1 is LNHDA, CDR2 SQIVND, per germline (reference sequence). The CDR3 is 18 amino acids. V lost 3 bases and J lost 10; bases outside the gene matches: 18. CDR3 in amino acids: CASSIRTGTSAGRLEQFF. CDR3 nucleotides: TGTGCCAGTAGTATTAGAACGGGGACTAGCGCGGGGCGACTAGAGCAGTTCTTC.

The chain has TRBV4-1 and TRBJ1-1; no firm D call. CDR1 MGHRA and CDR2 YSYEKL come from the germline V gene. V was shortened by 3 bases and J by 5 bases, with 13 bases between the two germline ends. The CDR3 runs to 14 residues. The CDR3 here is CASSQVGSLTEAFF. The CDR3 nucleotides are TGCGCCAGCAGCCAGGTTGGATCCTTAACTGAAGCTTTCTTT.

The chain has TRBV11-2 and TRBJ2-4, with D hard to call. Trimming removed 4 bases from V and 6 bases from J, with 10 bases in between. Germline loops: CDR1 SGHAT, CDR2 FQNNGV. CDR3 length equals 13 residues. The CDR3 region is CASSSPPRNIQYF. The CDR3 bases are TGTGCCAGCAGCTCGCCACCCAGAAACATTCAGTACTTC. The entire variable domain, with the rest obtained from reference TRBV11-2 and TRBJ2-4, is as follows: EAGVAQSPRYKIIEKRQSVAFWCNPISGHATLYWYQQILGQGPKLLIQFQNNGVVDDSQLPKDRFSAERLKGVDSTLKIQPAKLEDSAVYLCASSSPPRNIQYFGAGTRLSVL.

This chain uses TRBV29-1 with TRBJ1-2; TRBD1 might be the D (5 bases). V lost 6 bases, J lost 3 bases, and 11 bases lay in between. The CDR3 is made up of 12 amino acids. Germline lookup yields CDR1 SQVTM and CDR2 ANQGSEA. The CDR3 DNA reads TGCAGCGTAGGGGACGGGGACTATGGCTACACCTTC. It translates to CSVGDGDYGYTF.

The rearrangement uses TRBV28 and TRBJ2-1; a weak D match, TRBD2 (6 bases). The CDR3 covers 14 residues. The germline V gene has CDR1 MDHEN and CDR2 SYDVKM. The ends were cut back, 5 bases at V and 8 bases at J, with 16 bases in the middle. CDR3 sequence reads: CASSPVGGLHEQFF. The CDR3 DNA sequence: TGTGCCAGCAGTCCCGTCGGGGGATTGCATGAGCAGTTCTTC.